This TCR beta chain was sequenced during a study of blood T cell repertoires in COVID-19. Study details: T cells, B-cell-depleted T cells, or PBMCs provided the cDNA or gDNA that served as material.

This CDR3 spans 14 amino acids. Germline V gene sequence: CDR1 MNHEY, CDR2 SMNVEV (reference sequence). The V gene lost 3 bases and the J gene lost 1 base, with 9 bases spanning the gap. Assay used: immunoSEQ multiplex PCR; TCRdb lists only in-frame clones, some missing. The sample yields 75,000 to 100,000 clones, 87% seen once. The chain carries TRBV27 and TRBJ1-2; TRBD1 is a possible D gene (6 bases). Material: peripheral blood. The TCR was taken from a man in his 70s with acute or convalescent COVID-19. The CDR3 sequence: CASSFTGFNYGYTF. The DNA of the CDR3 is TGTGCCAGCAGTTTCACAGGGTTTAACTATGGCTACACCTTC.